This TCR beta chain came from a study of T cells after yellow fever vaccination. Study findings and constraints: Post-booster samples contained most primary-vaccination clones (nearly 98% CD4, around 88% CD8). Sorted repertoires could include abundant contaminating clonotypes from bulk cells.

TCRdb reanalysed the 5' RACE reads using MiXCR and keeps one entry per CDR3 protein. The sample includes approximately 550,000 distinct CDR3 sequences, about a fifth of them seen just once. As for this clonotype: What it recognizes is unknown.

Trimming removed 6 bases from V and 6 bases from J, with 10 bases in between. The CDR3 is made up of 11 amino acids. Germline assignment: CDR1 SGHRS and CDR2 YFSETQ. J is TRBJ2-7 and V is TRBV5-1, with a weak D call TRBD1 (7 bases). The source is a man aged 30-40 years who received the YFV17D yellow fever vaccine. The specimen was PBMCs, collected 15 days after the yellow fever booster vaccination. The CDR3 DNA reads TGCGCCAGCAAGGAGGGGGCCGAGCAGTACTTC. Translated: CASKEGAEQYF.